This T cell receptor (beta chain) was documented in a study of shared clonotypes between healthy human individuals. Method: immunoSEQ multiplex PCR; TCRdb's copy keeps in-frame clones and lacks some. Of some 800,000 clones in the sample, approximately 92% were seen once. V dropped 4 bases and J dropped 4; count of bases not matched to a gene: 11. There are 17 residues in the CDR3. The germline gives CDR1 SGHRS, CDR2 YFSETQ. Terminally differentiated effector memory CD45RA+ cells were excluded by CCR7 positive selection of CD45RO-negative cells. Sequences were obtained from naive CD8+ T cells sorted from blood. This rearrangement joins TRBV5-1 to TRBJ2-1; TRBD1 aligns across 10 bases. This TCR came from a man aged 25 to 40 in good health. Here the CDR3 reads CASSHGTGEIGYNEQFF. CDR3 in DNA: TGCGCCAGCAGCCACGGGACAGGGGAGATTGGATACAATGAGCAGTTCTTC. Looking up the rest from reference TRBV5-1 and TRBJ2-1 gives the full variable domain: KAGVTQTPRYLIKTRGQQVTLSCSPISGHRSVSWYQQTPGQGLQFLFEYFSETQRNKGNFPGRFSGRQFSNSRSEMNVSTLELGDSALYLCASSHGTGEIGYNEQFFGPGTRLTVL.